These 4 T cell receptor beta chains were sequenced from one sample in a study of blood T cell repertoires in COVID-19. Assay used: immunoSEQ multiplex PCR; TCRdb lists only in-frame clones, some missing. The table lists about 130,000 clones, 86% of them singletons. Sequencing was done on a sample of PBMCs or T cells enriched from blood (not recorded which). These TCRs come from a man in his forties or fifties who had recovered from COVID-19.

This rearrangement joins TRBV6-6 to TRBJ1-5, with D possibly TRBD1 on 6 matching bases. The germline V and J ends were trimmed by 7 bases and 9 bases, with 16 bases remaining between them. CDR1 and CDR2 (germline): MNHNY, SVGAGI (reference sequence). The CDR3 is 13 amino acids. The CDR3 protein is CASTEKGGLPQHF. CDR3 sequence (DNA): TGTGCCAGCACCGAAAAGGGGGGGCTGCCCCAGCATTTT.

The V call is TRBV7-2, the J call TRBJ1-1; 8 nucleotides align to TRBD1. The germline CDR1 and CDR2 sequences are SGHTA and FQGNSA. The CDR3 covers 15 residues. V lost 6 bases and J lost 5; bases outside the gene matches: 11. The CDR3 sequence is CASSRERTGWTEAFF. The DNA of the CDR3 is TGTGCCAGCAGTCGCGAACGGACAGGGTGGACTGAAGCTTTCTTT. The full variable domain, in which reference TRBV7-2 and TRBJ1-1 provide the parts outside the CDR3, is GAGVSQSPSNKVTEKGKDVELRCDPISGHTALYWYRQSLGQGLEFLIYFQGNSAPDKSGLPSDRFSAERTGGSVSTLTIQRTQQEDSAVYLCASSRERTGWTEAFFGQGTRLTVV.

DNA for the CDR3: TGTGCCAGCAGCTTGGGGGCAGGGGGTAATCAGCCCCAGCATTTT. It codes for CASSLGAGGNQPQHF. The V gene is TRBV5-5, the J gene TRBJ1-5; 7 bases fit TRBD1. This CDR3 region has 15 residues. Germline CDR1 is SGHKS and CDR2 is YYEKEE (reference sequence). Trimming cost V 0 bases and J 4 bases; bases outside gene matches: 4. The full variable domain, with the rest looked up from reference TRBV5-5 and TRBJ1-5, is DAGVTQSPTHLIKTRGQQVTLRCSPISGHKSVSWYQQVLGQGPQFIFQYYEKEERGRGNFPDRFSARQFPNYSSELNVNALLLGDSALYLCASSLGAGGNQPQHFGDGTRLSIL.

The chain links TRBV5-1 to TRBJ1-3; 7 positions match TRBD1. The CDR3 has 16 residues. Unmatched junction bases numbered 7, after V lost 4 bases and J lost 0 bases. From germline, CDR1 is SGHRS and CDR2 YFSETQ. CDR3 DNA sequence: TGCGCCAGCAGCCCAGGGACAGTTTACTCTGGAAACACCATATATTTT. It translates to CASSPGTVYSGNTIYF.